These T cell receptor beta chains were read from a single sample in a study of cytomegalovirus exposure and HLA in healthy donors. The repertoire was sequenced with immunoSEQ multiplex PCR; TCRdb's copy has only in-frame clones and lacks some. Among under 150,000 clones, 75% to 85% were seen once, and the ten largest hold around 1.2%. Sequenced: PBMCs. The receptors stem from a girl aged 2-10 years in good health and CMV-seronegative. CDR3s include the opening cysteine and the closing phenylalanine or tryptophan. A D gene is named only where the DNA matches it firmly. Clone size is stated in some rows and not others, as once, few, many or a class when expanded.

d_gene	j_gene	abundance	v_gene	len	CDR3aa	CDR3nt
TRBD1	TRBJ2-1	-	TRBV2	15	CASIIGTGEYNEQFF	TGTGCCAGCATAATAGGGACAGGGGAATACAATGAGCAGTTCTTC
-	TRBJ1-1	-	TRBV18	17	CASSPNRAVGLNTEAFF	TGTGCCAGCTCACCTAACAGGGCGGTTGGGTTGAACACTGAAGCTTTCTTT
-	TRBJ2-7	-	TRBV7-9	14	CASSLGGLYYEQYF	TGTGCCAGCAGCTTAGGCGGATTATACTACGAGCAGTACTTC
TRBD1	TRBJ2-3	-	TRBV6-1	15	CASSSGQGSTDTQYF	TGTGCCAGCAGTTCGGGACAGGGGAGCACAGATACGCAGTATTTT
-	TRBJ2-1	-	TRBV27	15	CASSLEGGTVNEQFF	TGTGCCAGCAGTTTAGAGGGCGGGACAGTGAATGAGCAGTTCTTC
-	TRBJ2-1	-	TRBV19	13	CASSIGGRNEQFF	TGTGCCAGTAGTATCGGCGGCCGAAATGAGCAGTTCTTC
-	TRBJ2-1	-	TRBV30	16	CAWSVRPGLSGDEQFF	TGTGCCTGGAGTGTACGTCCAGGGCTGAGTGGGGATGAGCAGTTCTTC
TRBD1	TRBJ1-2	-	TRBV4-2	18	CASSQSRDRALRNYGYTF	TGTGCCAGCAGCCAATCCCGGGACAGGGCCCTAAGGAACTATGGCTACACCTTC
TRBD2	TRBJ2-7	-	TRBV13	15	CASSTKIAGVREQYF	TGTGCCAGCAGCACGAAGATAGCGGGAGTCCGCGAGCAGTACTTC
-	TRBJ1-3	-	TRBV5-5	17	CASTYGGRVISGNTIYF	TGTGCCAGCACCTATGGCGGCCGGGTCATCTCTGGAAACACCATATATTTT
-	TRBJ1-5	-	TRBV9	15	CASSEGGTLNQPQHF	TGTGCCAGCAGCGAGGGGGGGACTCTCAATCAGCCCCAGCATTTT
-	TRBJ2-6	once	TRBV5-1	14	CASSITGGANVLTF	TGCGCCAGCAGCATCACAGGGGGGGCCAACGTCCTGACTTTC
-	TRBJ1-1	-	TRBV7-3	15	CASSLNGRWNTEAFF	TGTGCCAGCAGCTTAAATGGCAGGTGGAACACTGAAGCTTTCTTT
-	TRBJ2-7	-	TRBV28	14	CASSFPPSLHEQYF	TGTGCCAGCAGTTTTCCCCCTTCTCTCCACGAGCAGTACTTC
TRBD1	TRBJ2-1	-	TRBV2	15	CASNSDRGGRNEQFF	TGTGCCAGCAATTCCGACAGGGGTGGTCGGAATGAGCAGTTCTTC
-	TRBJ1-3	-	TRBV5-1	15	CASSLALGSGNTIYF	TGCGCCAGCAGCTTGGCCCTAGGCTCTGGAAACACCATATATTTT
TRBD1	TRBJ2-7	-	TRBV5-1	17	CASSLGVSGTGVYEQYF	TGCGCCAGCAGCTTGGGAGTATCGGGAACAGGGGTATACGAGCAGTACTTC
-	TRBJ1-5	-	TRBV21-1	16	CASSTRTGGDLQPQHF	TGTGCCAGCAGCACCAGGACAGGGGGCGATCTTCAGCCCCAGCATTTT
-	TRBJ1-1	-	TRBV28	15	CASSFSRPANTEAFF	TGTGCCAGCAGTTTTAGCCGACCCGCGAACACTGAAGCTTTCTTT
-	TRBJ2-1	-	TRBV29-1	14	CSVDQGTLGNEQFF	TGCAGCGTTGATCAAGGGACACTTGGCAATGAGCAGTTCTTC
-	TRBJ2-3	once	TRBV30	18	CAWSVRAGRGPRTDTQYF	TGTGCCTGGAGTGTACGCGCCGGGAGGGGGCCACGCACAGATACGCAGTATTTT
TRBD1	TRBJ1-6	-	TRBV5-6	17	CASSPGPGQGIGSPLHF	TGTGCCAGCAGTCCGGGGCCTGGACAGGGGATAGGTTCACCCCTCCACTTT
TRBD2	TRBJ2-7	-	TRBV19	16	CASSIPTSGIPYEQYF	TGTGCCAGTAGTATTCCTACCAGCGGGATCCCCTACGAGCAGTACTTC
TRBD2	TRBJ2-7	-	TRBV28	17	CASSFGSRGVRSNEQYF	TGTGCCAGCAGTTTCGGCAGCCGGGGGGTCAGGTCCAACGAGCAGTACTTC
-	TRBJ1-1	-	TRBV7-9	14	CASSLSGRGTEAFF	TGTGCCAGCAGCTTATCCGGGAGGGGCACTGAAGCTTTCTTT
-	TRBJ2-1	once	TRBV28	14	CASSPYRRVYEQFF	TGTGCCAGCAGTCCTTATAGGAGGGTTTATGAGCAGTTCTTC
TRBD1	TRBJ2-1	-	TRBV19	16	CASSSRRGRGDNEQFF	TGTGCCAGTAGTTCCCGCAGGGGGCGCGGGGACAATGAGCAGTTCTTC
TRBD1	TRBJ1-6	-	TRBV6-5	15	CASRDTGGLNSPLHF	TGTGCCAGCAGGGATACAGGGGGCCTTAATTCACCCCTCCACTTT
TRBD2	TRBJ2-1	-	TRBV9	17	CASSVARLAGTYNEQFF	TGTGCCAGCAGCGTAGCTCGCCTAGCGGGGACCTACAATGAGCAGTTCTTC
-	TRBJ2-2	-	TRBV4-3	17	CASSQDISGFETGELFF	TGCGCCAGCAGCCAAGATATCTCGGGTTTCGAGACCGGGGAGCTGTTTTTT
-	TRBJ2-7	-	TRBV7-6	14	CASSLGQGTYEQYF	TGTGCCAGCAGCTTAGGCCAGGGCACCTACGAGCAGTACTTC
-	TRBJ2-7	-	TRBV25-1	15	CASSDWDFRLGQLYF	TGTGCCAGCAGTGATTGGGACTTTCGGCTTGGGCAGTTATACTTC
-	TRBJ1-5	-	TRBV15	16	CATSRDRDGTNQPQHF	TGTGCCACCAGCAGAGATAGGGACGGGACTAATCAGCCCCAGCATTTT
TRBD1	TRBJ1-2	once	TRBV4-2	15	CASSQGVQGACGYTF	TGTGCCAGCAGCCAAGGGGTCCAGGGGGCGTGCGGCTACACCTTC
-	TRBJ1-1	-	TRBV19	13	CASSISMNTEAFF	TGTGCCAGTAGTATAAGCATGAACACTGAAGCTTTCTTT
-	TRBJ1-5	-	TRBV30	15	CAWSVLGAGGQPQHF	TGTGCCTGGAGTGTACTCGGGGCCGGGGGTCAGCCCCAGCATTTT
TRBD2	TRBJ2-3	-	TRBV4-1	15	CASSRGAGGTDTQYF	TGCGCCAGCAGCCGAGGAGCGGGAGGAACAGATACGCAGTATTTT
TRBD1	TRBJ2-5	-	TRBV2	12	CASSPWGTGEYF	TGTGCCAGCAGCCCCTGGGGGACAGGGGAGTACTTC
TRBD1	TRBJ1-4	-	TRBV5-1	15	CASSLAGQGNEKLFF	TGCGCCAGCAGCCTCGCGGGACAGGGCAATGAAAAACTGTTTTTT
TRBD1	TRBJ1-2	-	TRBV6-6	16	CASSSDRDAFNYGYTF	TGTGCCAGCAGTTCCGACAGGGACGCCTTTAACTATGGCTACACCTTC
TRBD2	TRBJ2-3	few	TRBV5-4	16	CASSPGTSGGADTQYF	TGTGCCAGCAGCCCCGGGACTAGCGGGGGGGCAGATACGCAGTATTTT
TRBD2	TRBJ2-1	-	TRBV27	17	CASSFPILAGRYNEQFF	TGTGCCAGCAGTTTCCCCATACTAGCGGGAAGGTACAATGAGCAGTTCTTC
TRBD1	TRBJ1-5	-	TRBV7-2	13	CASSNRGGQPQHF	TGTGCCAGCAGCAACAGGGGCGGGCAGCCCCAGCATTTT
-	TRBJ1-6	-	TRBV7-2	13	CASSYTTNSPLHF	TGTGCCAGCAGCTACACTACAAATTCCCCCCTCCACTTT
-	TRBJ1-1	-	TRBV27	15	CASSLTGMGYTEAFF	TGTGCCAGCAGTTTAACAGGGATGGGGTACACTGAAGCTTTCTTT
-	TRBJ1-2	-	TRBV27	13	CASSLLGGYGYTF	TGTGCCAGCAGTTTATTGGGGGGCTATGGCTACACCTTC
TRBD2	TRBJ2-7	-	TRBV11-2	13	CASSLTRGVEQYF	TGTGCCAGCAGCTTGACTCGGGGGGTCGAGCAGTACTTC
TRBD2	TRBJ2-1	-	TRBV28	15	CASSPGTTGYNEQFF	TGTGCCAGCAGCCCCGGGACTACGGGCTACAATGAGCAGTTCTTC
-	TRBJ1-6	once	TRBV30	17	CAWSVGGRSSYNSPLHF	TGTGCCTGGAGTGTCGGTGGGCGATCCTCCTATAATTCACCCCTCCACTTT
TRBD2	TRBJ2-7	few	TRBV7-2	14	CASIPTSGAYEQYF	TGTGCCAGCATCCCGACTAGCGGGGCGTACGAGCAGTACTTC
-	TRBJ1-4	-	TRBV21-1	17	CASKKSQPPQTNEKLFF	TGTGCCAGCAAAAAATCACAGCCGCCGCAAACTAATGAAAAACTGTTTTTT
-	TRBJ2-2	-	TRBV6-5	14	CASSHMPNTGELFF	TGTGCCAGCAGTCACATGCCGAACACCGGGGAGCTGTTTTTT
-	TRBJ1-5	-	TRBV28	17	CASKQEKQVYINQPQHF	TGTGCCAGCAAGCAGGAGAAACAGGTCTATATCAATCAGCCCCAGCATTTT
-	TRBJ2-7	-	TRBV19	14	CASSWDGSGDEQYF	TGTGCCAGTAGTTGGGACGGGTCAGGGGACGAGCAGTACTTC
-	TRBJ2-7	-	TRBV4-3	14	CASSQGRGDNEQYF	TGCGCCAGCAGCCAGGGCAGGGGCGACAACGAGCAGTACTTC
TRBD1	TRBJ2-1	-	TRBV25-1	15	CASSGEGQGYNEQFF	TGTGCCAGCAGCGGCGAGGGACAGGGCTACAATGAGCAGTTCTTC
-	TRBJ2-5	once	TRBV25-1	15	CASSVHIQGEETQYF	TGTGCCAGCAGTGTCCATATTCAGGGCGAGGAGACCCAGTACTTC